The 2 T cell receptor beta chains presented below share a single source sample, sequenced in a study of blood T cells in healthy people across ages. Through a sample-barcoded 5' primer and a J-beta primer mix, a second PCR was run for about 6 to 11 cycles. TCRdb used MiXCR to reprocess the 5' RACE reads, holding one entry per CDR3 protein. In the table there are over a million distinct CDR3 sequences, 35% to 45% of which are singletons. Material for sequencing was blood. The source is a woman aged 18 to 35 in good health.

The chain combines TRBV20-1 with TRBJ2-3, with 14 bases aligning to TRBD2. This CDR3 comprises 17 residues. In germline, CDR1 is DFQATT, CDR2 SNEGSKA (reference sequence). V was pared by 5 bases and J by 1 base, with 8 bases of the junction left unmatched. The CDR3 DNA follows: TGCAGTGCTTGGCCCCTGGGACTAGCGGGGGGCACAGATACGCAGTATTTT. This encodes CSAWPLGLAGGTDTQYF.

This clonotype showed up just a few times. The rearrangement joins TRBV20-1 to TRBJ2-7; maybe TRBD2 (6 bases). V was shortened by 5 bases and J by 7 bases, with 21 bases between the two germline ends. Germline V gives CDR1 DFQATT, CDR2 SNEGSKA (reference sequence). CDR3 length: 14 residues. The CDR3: CSAEGLFNYNEQYF. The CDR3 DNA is TGCAGTGCTGAGGGACTCTTTAATTACAATGAGCAGTACTTC.